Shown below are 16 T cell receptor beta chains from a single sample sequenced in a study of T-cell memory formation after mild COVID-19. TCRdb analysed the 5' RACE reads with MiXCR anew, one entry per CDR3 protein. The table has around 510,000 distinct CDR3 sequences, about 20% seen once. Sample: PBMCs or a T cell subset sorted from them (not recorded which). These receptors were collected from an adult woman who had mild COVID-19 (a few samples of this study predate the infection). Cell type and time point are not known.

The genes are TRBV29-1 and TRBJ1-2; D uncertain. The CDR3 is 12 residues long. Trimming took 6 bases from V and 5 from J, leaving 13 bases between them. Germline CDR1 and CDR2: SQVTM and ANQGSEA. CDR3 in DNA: TGCAGCGTAAAACCAGGAGGGTATGGCTACACCTTC. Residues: CSVKPGGYGYTF.

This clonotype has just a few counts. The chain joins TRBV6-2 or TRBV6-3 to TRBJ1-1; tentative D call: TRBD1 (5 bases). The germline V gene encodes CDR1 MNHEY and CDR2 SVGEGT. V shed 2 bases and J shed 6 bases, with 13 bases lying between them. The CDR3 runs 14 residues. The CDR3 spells CASSYLGRGAEAFF. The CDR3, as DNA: TGTGCCAGCAGTTACCTCGGACGGGGCGCTGAAGCTTTCTTT.

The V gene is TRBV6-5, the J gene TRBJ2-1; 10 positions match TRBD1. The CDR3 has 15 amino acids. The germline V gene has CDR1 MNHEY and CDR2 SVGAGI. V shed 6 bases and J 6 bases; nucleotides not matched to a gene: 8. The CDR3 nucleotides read TGTGCCAGCAGAGACAGGGGGCGGTACCCCAATGAGCAGTTCTTC. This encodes CASRDRGRYPNEQFF.

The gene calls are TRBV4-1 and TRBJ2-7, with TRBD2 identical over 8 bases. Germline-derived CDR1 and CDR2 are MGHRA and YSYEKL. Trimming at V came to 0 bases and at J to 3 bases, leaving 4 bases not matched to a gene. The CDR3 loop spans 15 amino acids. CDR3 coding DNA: TGCGCCAGCAGCCAAGACCACCGGGGGGGCTACGAGCAGTACTTC. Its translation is CASSQDHRGGYEQYF.

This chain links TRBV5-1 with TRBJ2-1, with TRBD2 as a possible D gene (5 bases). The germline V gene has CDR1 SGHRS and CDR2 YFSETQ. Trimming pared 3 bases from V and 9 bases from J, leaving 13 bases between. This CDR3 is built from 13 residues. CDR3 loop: CASSSRPGIEQFF. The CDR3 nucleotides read TGCGCCAGCAGCTCCCGCCCGGGAATTGAGCAGTTCTTC.

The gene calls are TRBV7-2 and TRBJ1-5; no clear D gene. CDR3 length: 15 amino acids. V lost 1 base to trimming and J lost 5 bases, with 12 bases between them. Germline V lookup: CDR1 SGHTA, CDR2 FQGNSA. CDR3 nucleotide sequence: TGTGCCAGCAGCTTAGGTTTCTCAGTTGATCAGCCCCAGCATTTT. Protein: CASSLGFSVDQPQHF.

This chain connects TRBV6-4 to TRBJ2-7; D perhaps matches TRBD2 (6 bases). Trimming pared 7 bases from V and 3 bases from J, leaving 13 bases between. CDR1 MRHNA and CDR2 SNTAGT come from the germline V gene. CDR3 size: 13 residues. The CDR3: CASTDEEGYEQYF. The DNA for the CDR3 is TGTGCCAGCACCGACGAGGAGGGCTACGAGCAGTACTTC.

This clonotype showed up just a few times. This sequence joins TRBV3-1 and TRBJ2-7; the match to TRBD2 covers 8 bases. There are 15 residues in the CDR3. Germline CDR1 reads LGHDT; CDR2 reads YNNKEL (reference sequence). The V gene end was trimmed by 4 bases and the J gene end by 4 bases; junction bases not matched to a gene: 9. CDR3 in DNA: TGTGCCAGCAGCCTCGCCAGCGGGAGAGGGTACGAGCAGTACTTC. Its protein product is CASSLASGRGYEQYF.

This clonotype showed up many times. The chain's CDR3 is CASSVGPGVGTDTQYF. DNA of the CDR3: TGTGCCAGCAGCGTAGGTCCGGGAGTGGGCACAGATACGCAGTATTTT. V usage is TRBV9 and J usage is TRBJ2-3, with D possibly matching TRBD2 (6 bases). V was clipped by 0 bases and J by 1 base, with 12 bases between them. The CDR3 runs 16 residues. The germline CDR1 and CDR2 sequences are SGDLS and YYNGEE.

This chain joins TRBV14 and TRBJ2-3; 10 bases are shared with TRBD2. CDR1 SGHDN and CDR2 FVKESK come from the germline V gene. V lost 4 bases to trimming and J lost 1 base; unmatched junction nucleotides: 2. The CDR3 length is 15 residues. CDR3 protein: CASSRGLARTDTQYF. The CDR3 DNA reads TGTGCCAGCAGCCGGGGACTAGCGCGCACAGATACGCAGTATTTT. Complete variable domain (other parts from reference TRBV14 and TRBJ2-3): EAGVTQFPSHSVIEKGQTVTLRCDPISGHDNLYWYRRVMGKEIKFLLHFVKESKQDESGMPNNRFLAERTGGTYSTLKVQPAELEDSGVYFCASSRGLARTDTQYFGPGTRLTVL.

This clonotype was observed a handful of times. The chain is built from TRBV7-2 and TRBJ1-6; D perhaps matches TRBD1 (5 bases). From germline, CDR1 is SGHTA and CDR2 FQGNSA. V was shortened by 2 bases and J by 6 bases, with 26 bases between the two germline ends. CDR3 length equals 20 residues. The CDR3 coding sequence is TGTGCCAGCAGCTTATTAGCGAGTTTGGCCAGGGCCTCCGGTAATTCACCCCTCCACTTT. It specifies CASSLLASLARASGNSPLHF.

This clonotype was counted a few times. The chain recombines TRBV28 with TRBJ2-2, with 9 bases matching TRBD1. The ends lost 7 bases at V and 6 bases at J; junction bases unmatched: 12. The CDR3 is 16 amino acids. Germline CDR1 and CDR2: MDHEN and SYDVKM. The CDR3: CASTRRTGELSGELFF. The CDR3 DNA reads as TGTGCCAGCACGAGACGGACAGGGGAGTTATCCGGGGAGCTGTTTTTT.

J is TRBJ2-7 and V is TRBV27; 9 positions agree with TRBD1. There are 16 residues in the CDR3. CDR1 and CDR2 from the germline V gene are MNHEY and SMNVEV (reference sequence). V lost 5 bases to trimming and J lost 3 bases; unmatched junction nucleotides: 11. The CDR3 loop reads CASSTPPGTGHYEQYF. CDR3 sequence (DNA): TGTGCCAGCAGTACCCCTCCCGGGACAGGGCACTACGAGCAGTACTTC.

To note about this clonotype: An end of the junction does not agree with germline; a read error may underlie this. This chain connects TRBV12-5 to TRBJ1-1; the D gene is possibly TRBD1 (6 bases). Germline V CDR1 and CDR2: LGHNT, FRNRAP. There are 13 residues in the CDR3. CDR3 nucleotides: TGTGCTAGCGGGTGGGGGCTCGACACGGAAGCTTTCTTT. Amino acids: CASGWGLDTEAFF.

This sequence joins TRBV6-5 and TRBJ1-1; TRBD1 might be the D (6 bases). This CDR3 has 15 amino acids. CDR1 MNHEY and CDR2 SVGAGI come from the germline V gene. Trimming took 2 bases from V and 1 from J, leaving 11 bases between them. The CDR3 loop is CASSYGRGPNTEAFF. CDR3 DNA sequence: TGTGCCAGCAGTTACGGGCGGGGGCCGAACACTGAAGCTTTCTTT.

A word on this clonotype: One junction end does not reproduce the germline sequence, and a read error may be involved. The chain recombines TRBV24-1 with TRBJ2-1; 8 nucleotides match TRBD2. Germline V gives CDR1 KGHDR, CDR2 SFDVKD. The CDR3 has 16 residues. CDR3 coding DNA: TGTGCCACCAGTGGTTTGGAGGCTAGCGGGTTCAATGAGCAGTTCTTC. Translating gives CATSGLEASGFNEQFF.